The next 19 T cell receptor beta chains were all read from a single sample in a study of T cells in Graves' hyperthyroidism and ophthalmopathy. RNA transcripts were the template for amplifying TCR beta CDR3 regions. The TCR CDR3 was amplified in a first-round RT-PCR using the HTBI primer set. TCRdb itself ran the multiplex PCR reads through MiXCR, one entry per CDR3 protein. Seen here are roughly 130,000 distinct CDR3 sequences, 22% observed once, and the top ten hold 67%. Sample: blood. These receptors were taken from a woman between 50 and 59 years old with Graves' hyperthyroidism that later progressed to Graves' ophthalmopathy.

At least ten counts were recorded for this clonotype. V and J are TRBV28 and TRBJ2-7; 8 positions match TRBD2. The CDR3 sequence is 15 residues long. The germline V gene has CDR1 MDHEN and CDR2 SYDVKM. The ends lost 6 bases at V and 3 bases at J; junction bases unmatched: 10. CDR3 in DNA: TGTGCCAGCAGACCCTTCCTAGCGGGTGTCTACGAGCAGTACTTC. It codes for CASRPFLAGVYEQYF.

This clonotype has ten or more counts. This chain joins TRBV5-1 and TRBJ2-7; 11 nucleotides agree with TRBD2. CDR1 is SGHRS and CDR2 is YFSETQ in the germline V gene. The J segment lost 4 bases and the V segment lost 4 bases, leaving 10 bases of the junction unmatched. The CDR3 runs 16 residues. CDR3 DNA: TGCGCCAGCAGCACCGACTCTAGCGGGGGGCCTTACGAGCAGTACTTC. Translated: CASSTDSSGGPYEQYF.

This clonotype was recorded only once. This chain links TRBV19 with TRBJ2-1; D gene uncertain. This CDR3 comprises 12 residues. V lost 6 bases and J lost 8, with 11 bases in between. Germline CDR1 and CDR2: LNHDA and SQIVND (reference sequence). The CDR3 spells CASRTDRDEQFF. For the CDR3, the DNA is TGTGCCAGTAGAACCGATAGGGATGAGCAGTTCTTC.

This clonotype was seen many times. V gene TRBV5-1 combines with J gene TRBJ2-1, with 9 bases identical to TRBD2. This CDR3 has 16 residues. V lost 0 bases to trimming and J lost 7 bases; unmatched junction nucleotides: 8. Germline V gene data show CDR1 as SGHRS and CDR2 as YFSETQ. CDR3 coding DNA: TGCGCCAGCAGCTTGGCGATTAGCGGGAGTCAAAATGAGCAGTTCTTC. As protein: CASSLAISGSQNEQFF.

V is TRBV15 and J is TRBJ2-3; 9 nucleotides align to TRBD2. CDR3 length equals 18 residues. From germline, CDR1 is LNHNV and CDR2 YYDKDF (reference sequence). The V and J ends lost 0 bases and 2 bases, in that order; junction bases with no gene match: 9. The CDR3: CATSRDTLAGGPTDTQYF. The DNA for the CDR3 is TGTGCCACCAGCAGAGATACTCTGGCGGGAGGGCCCACAGATACGCAGTATTTT.

This clonotype was seen repeatedly, ten times or more. The chain couples TRBV11-2 to TRBJ2-3; D is ambiguous. Germline CDR1 is SGHAT and CDR2 is FQNNGV. V was clipped by 5 bases and J by 2 bases, with 5 bases between them. The CDR3 has 12 amino acids. The CDR3 bases are TGTGCCAGCAGCCCAATCACAGATACGCAGTATTTT. Protein sequence: CASSPITDTQYF.

This clonotype has at least ten counts. V is TRBV30 and J is TRBJ1-6, with D perhaps TRBD1 (5 bases). Germline V gene sequence: CDR1 GTSNPN, CDR2 SVGIG (reference sequence). The V end was cut by 4 bases, the J end by 7 bases, with 11 bases between. The CDR3 loop spans 13 amino acids. The CDR3 loop is CAWTGGPNSPLHF. The CDR3 bases are TGTGCCTGGACGGGGGGACCAAATTCACCCCTCCACTTT.

In its sample, this clonotype was seen many times. V is TRBV7-2 and J is TRBJ2-1, with D unclear. Per germline, CDR1 SGHTA and CDR2 FQGNSA. V was clipped by 5 bases and J by 8 bases, with 7 bases between them. The CDR3 length is 11 residues. CDR3: CASSGSDEQFF. As DNA, the CDR3 is TGTGCCAGCAGCGGAAGCGATGAGCAGTTCTTC. Based on the CDR3 plus reference TRBV7-2 and TRBJ2-1, the full variable domain is GAGVSQSPSNKVTEKGKDVELRCDPISGHTALYWYRQSLGQGLEFLIYFQGNSAPDKSGLPSDRFSAERTGGSVSTLTIQRTQQEDSAVYLCASSGSDEQFFGPGTRLTVL.

The chain links TRBV5-5 to TRBJ1-4, with 7 bases aligning to TRBD1. CDR1 is SGHKS, CDR2 YYEKEE, per germline (reference sequence). The CDR3 has 15 residues. The V and J ends lost 3 bases and 8 bases, in that order; junction bases with no gene match: 10. Written as DNA, the CDR3 is TGTGCCAGCAGCTCGGGACAGTCTGCCATGGAAAAACTGTTTTTT. Amino acids: CASSSGQSAMEKLFF.

The chain combines TRBV3-1 with TRBJ2-1; D unresolved. There are 15 residues in the CDR3. V was trimmed by 1 base and J by 7 bases, leaving 14 bases between them. Germline V gene sequence: CDR1 LGHDT, CDR2 YNNKEL (reference sequence). The CDR3 DNA sequence: TGTGCCAGCAGCCAAGGGATCGGGCCGAGAAATGAGCAGTTCTTC. As protein: CASSQGIGPRNEQFF.

The gene calls are TRBV11-3 and TRBJ1-1, with D hard to call. Germline CDR1 is SGHNT and CDR2 is YENEEA. V was cut by 0 bases and J by 8 bases, with 10 bases left in between. This CDR3 is built from 13 residues. CDR3 in DNA: TGTGCCAGCAGCTTAGACGCGACAACAGAAGCTTTCTTT. Translating gives CASSLDATTEAFF.

This clonotype was recorded at least ten times. J is TRBJ2-3 and V is TRBV20-1; 10 bases match TRBD2. There are 17 residues in the CDR3. Germline values: CDR1 DFQATT, CDR2 SNEGSKA (reference sequence). Trimming at V came to 6 bases and at J to 0 bases, leaving 12 bases not matched to a gene. CDR3 nucleotides: TGCAGTGCACCCCGTGTACTAGCGGGATTTAGCACAGATACGCAGTATTTT. Translating gives CSAPRVLAGFSTDTQYF.

This clonotype was recorded at least ten times. The J gene is TRBJ2-5, the V gene TRBV3-1; 7 bases match TRBD2. Germline CDR1 reads LGHDT; CDR2 reads YNNKEL (reference sequence). The CDR3 length is 13 residues. V shed 4 bases and J 4 bases; nucleotides not matched to a gene: 3. This chain's CDR3 is CASSRGRGETQYF. In nucleotides, the CDR3 is TGTGCCAGCAGCCGTGGGAGGGGAGAGACCCAGTACTTC.

This clonotype was seen many times. The rearrangement joins TRBV3-1 to TRBJ1-5, with D unclear. V gave up 1 base and J gave up 7 bases, with 8 bases separating them. Per the germline V gene, CDR1 is LGHDT and CDR2 is YNNKEL (reference sequence). The CDR3 is made up of 13 amino acids. CDR3 nucleotides: TGTGCCAGCAGCCAAGGTTATGGCCAGCCCCAGCATTTT. This sequence encodes CASSQGYGQPQHF.

This chain connects TRBV4-3 to TRBJ1-2, with D possibly being TRBD1 (5 bases). The V gene lost 0 bases and the J gene lost 4 bases, with 9 bases spanning the gap. Per germline, CDR1 LGHNA and CDR2 YSLEER. There are 14 residues in the CDR3. The CDR3 is CASSQDSGFYGYTF. As DNA, the CDR3 is TGCGCCAGCAGCCAAGATTCAGGGTTCTATGGCTACACCTTC.

This clonotype was seen more than once but under ten times. V gene TRBV28 combines with J gene TRBJ1-5; 10 bases line up with TRBD1. Per the germline V gene, CDR1 is MDHEN and CDR2 is SYDVKM. CDR3 length: 16 amino acids. V shed 5 bases, J shed 6 bases, and the junction held 10 bases outside the gene matches. CDR3 protein: CASSIPPGTGVQPQHF. The CDR3 nucleotides are TGTGCCAGCAGTATCCCGCCCGGGACAGGGGTTCAGCCCCAGCATTTT.

This clonotype was recorded at least ten times. The chain couples TRBV5-1 to TRBJ1-5, with 10 bases that match TRBD1. After removal of 4 bases from V and 3 bases from J, the junction contained 4 bases not matched to a gene. Germline V gene lookup returns CDR1 SGHRS and CDR2 YFSETQ. The CDR3 totals 15 residues. CDR3 nucleotide sequence: TGCGCCAGCAGCCCCGGACAGGGGGACAATCAGCCCCAGCATTTT. This gives the protein CASSPGQGDNQPQHF. Together with reference TRBV5-1 and TRBJ1-5, the CDR3 gives the full variable domain: KAGVTQTPRYLIKTRGQQVTLSCSPISGHRSVSWYQQTPGQGLQFLFEYFSETQRNKGNFPGRFSGRQFSNSRSEMNVSTLELGDSALYLCASSPGQGDNQPQHFGDGTRLSIL.

This clonotype was observed many times. V and J are TRBV29-1 and TRBJ2-5, with a possible D match to TRBD1 (5 bases). Germline loops: CDR1 SQVTM, CDR2 ANQGSEA. The V gene lost 1 base and the J gene lost 5 bases, with 8 bases spanning the gap. The CDR3 length is 12 residues. CDR3 region: CSVEGGWETQYF. DNA for the CDR3: TGCAGCGTTGAAGGGGGCTGGGAGACCCAGTACTTC. The variable domain in full, completed from reference TRBV29-1 and TRBJ2-5, reads SAVISQKPSRDICQRGTSLTIQCQVDSQVTMMFWYRQQPGQSLTLIATANQGSEATYESGFVIDKFPISRPNLTFSTLTVSNMSPEDSSIYLCSVEGGWETQYFGPGTRLLVL.

This clonotype appeared a single time. The genes are TRBV20-1 and TRBJ1-2; TRBD1 matches 9 bases. The germline CDR1 and CDR2 sequences are DFQATT and SNEGSKA (reference sequence). V was pared by 4 bases and J by 5 bases, with 8 bases of the junction left unmatched. The CDR3 runs 14 residues. CDR3 amino acids: CSATRTGVGYGYTF. The CDR3 bases are TGCAGTGCTACAAGGACAGGGGTCGGGTATGGCTACACCTTC.